One T cell receptor (beta chain) is described in this entry. Trimming removed 1 base from V and 7 bases from J, with 11 bases in between. CDR3 length: 15 residues. Germline V gene lookup returns CDR1 LNHDA and CDR2 SQIVND (reference sequence). The sample originates from a study of blood T cell repertoires in COVID-19. Whole-study context: Sites in the United States, Italy and Spain provided acute and convalescent COVID-19 samples.

The repertoire was sequenced with immunoSEQ multiplex PCR; TCRdb's copy has only in-frame clones and lacks some. Of 70,000 to 80,000 clones listed, roughly 87% are singletons. The V and J genes are TRBV19 and TRBJ1-6; possibly TRBD1 for D (5 bases). The TCR sequence derives from a middle-aged man with acute or convalescent COVID-19. The specimen was peripheral blood. The chain's CDR3 is CASSIAGVKNSPLHF. In DNA form, the CDR3 reads TGTGCCAGTAGTATAGCGGGGGTTAAGAATTCACCCCTCCACTTT. Combining the CDR3 with reference TRBV19 and TRBJ1-6 gives the whole variable domain DGGITQSPKYLFRKEGQNVTLSCEQNLNHDAMYWYRQDPGQGLRLIYYSQIVNDFQKGDIAEGYSVSREKKESFPLTVTSAQKNPTAFYLCASSIAGVKNSPLHFGNGTRLTVT.